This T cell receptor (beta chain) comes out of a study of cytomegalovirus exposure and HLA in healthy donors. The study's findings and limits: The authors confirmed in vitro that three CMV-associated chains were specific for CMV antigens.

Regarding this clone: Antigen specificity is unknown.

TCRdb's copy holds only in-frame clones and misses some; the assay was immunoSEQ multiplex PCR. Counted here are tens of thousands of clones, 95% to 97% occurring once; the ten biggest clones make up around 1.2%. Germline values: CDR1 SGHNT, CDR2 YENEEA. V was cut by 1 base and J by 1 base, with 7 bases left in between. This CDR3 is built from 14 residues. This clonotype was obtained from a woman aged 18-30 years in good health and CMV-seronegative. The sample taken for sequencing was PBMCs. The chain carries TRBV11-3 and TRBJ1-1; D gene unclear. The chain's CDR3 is CASSLGGGNTEAFF. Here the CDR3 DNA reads TGTGCCAGCAGCTTAGGAGGAGGGAACACTGAAGCTTTCTTT.